This passage covers 13 T cell receptor beta chains from one sample sequenced in a study of blood T cell repertoires in COVID-19. Clones were read by immunoSEQ multiplex PCR, and TCRdb kept only the in-frame ones, dropping some. The table lists about 55,000 clones, over 65% of them singletons, with more than 9% in the top ten. The sample taken for sequencing was peripheral blood. The receptor source for this set is a man aged 80 or over with COVID-19, enrolled during active disease.

This chain uses TRBV3-1 (or the pseudogene TRBV3-2) with TRBJ2-7, with D maybe TRBD1 (5 bases). Germline assignment: CDR1 LGHDT and CDR2 YNNKEL (reference sequence). The CDR3 sequence is 14 residues long. V shed 6 bases and J shed 2 bases, with 14 bases lying between them. The CDR3: CASRQRQKTYEQYV. CDR3 coding DNA: TGTGCCAGCAGACAACGACAGAAGACCTACGAGCAGTACGTC.

The chain combines TRBV29-1 with TRBJ1-2; tentative D call: TRBD1 (6 bases). The germline gives CDR1 SQVTM, CDR2 ANQGSEA. The V end lost 5 bases, the J end lost 6 bases, and 22 bases lay between the germline ends. The CDR3 runs to 15 residues. The CDR3 reads CSVPGWARGGNGYTF. In DNA form, the CDR3 reads TGCAGCGTTCCCGGTTGGGCGAGGGGGGGAAATGGCTACACCTTC.

This clone showed up just once. The chain uses TRBV11-2 and TRBJ1-1; 10 bases match TRBD1. Germline loops: CDR1 SGHAT, CDR2 FQNNGV. Trimming took 7 bases from V and 1 from J; bases not matched to a gene: 9. The CDR3 runs to 16 residues. The CDR3 sequence is CASTLGQGVSNTEAFF. The CDR3 DNA sequence: TGTGCCAGCACCCTCGGACAGGGGGTGTCGAACACTGAAGCTTTCTTT. Looking up the rest from reference TRBV11-2 and TRBJ1-1 gives the full variable domain: EAGVAQSPRYKIIEKRQSVAFWCNPISGHATLYWYQQILGQGPKLLIQFQNNGVVDDSQLPKDRFSAERLKGVDSTLKIQPAKLEDSAVYLCASTLGQGVSNTEAFFGQGTRLTVV.

The V call is TRBV7-9, the J call TRBJ1-4; D is possibly TRBD1 (6 bases). Germline V CDR1 and CDR2: SEHNR, FQNEAQ (reference sequence). Deletions cut 5 bases from V and 0 bases from J, with 13 bases between. The CDR3 is 16 residues long. The CDR3 spells CASSRKGGPTNEKLFF. CDR3 bases: TGTGCCAGCAGCCGAAAGGGGGGGCCAACTAATGAAAAACTGTTTTTT.

The chain has TRBV5-6 and TRBJ1-3; TRBD1 agrees at 10 bases. The germline gives CDR1 SGHDT, CDR2 YYEEEE. This CDR3 contains 15 residues. With V trimmed by 3 bases and J by 7 bases, 7 bases remained unmatched. The CDR3 spells CASSSPRQGANTIYF. The CDR3 coding sequence is TGTGCCAGCAGCTCCCCTAGACAGGGGGCTAACACCATATATTTT.

The CDR3 is CAWGPETGTSGGSSYNEQFF. The CDR3 nucleotides read TGTGCCTGGGGACCCGAAACCGGGACTAGCGGGGGTTCCTCCTACAATGAGCAGTTCTTC. V usage is TRBV30 and J usage is TRBJ2-1, with 14 bases matching TRBD2. Germline V gene lookup returns CDR1 GTSNPN and CDR2 SVGIG (reference sequence). V was clipped by 5 bases and J by 0 bases; unmatched bases: 15. This CDR3 is built from 20 residues.

This chain joins TRBV18 and TRBJ1-3; no clear D. Germline CDR1 reads KGHSH; CDR2 reads LQKENI. The V end lost 2 bases, the J end lost 10 bases, and 15 bases lay between the germline ends. The CDR3 consists of 14 residues. CDR3 in DNA: TGTGCCAGCTCACCAGGTAGCCCCGCGGGGACCATATATTTT. Protein product: CASSPGSPAGTIYF.

The CDR3 DNA sequence: TGCGCCAGCAGCCAAGATGTCAGGGATAGGTATGGCTACACCTTC. It codes for CASSQDVRDRYGYTF. This chain connects TRBV4-1 to TRBJ1-2; a weak D match, TRBD1 (5 bases). CDR1 MGHRA and CDR2 YSYEKL come from the germline V gene. V lost 0 bases and J lost 5, with 13 bases in between. CDR3 length: 15 residues.

The J gene is TRBJ2-2, the V gene TRBV29-1; 7 positions match TRBD1. With 8 bases clipped from V and 0 bases from J, the junction kept 6 bases outside the gene matches. Germline values: CDR1 SQVTM, CDR2 ANQGSEA. The CDR3 length is 14 residues. Here the CDR3 DNA reads TGCAGCTTTAAGGGGGCGACGAACACCGGGGAGCTGTTTTTT. Translated, it gives CSFKGATNTGELFF.

The table lists this clone with a count of one. The chain employs TRBV6-6 and TRBJ2-1; TRBD1 is a possible D gene (5 bases). Germline assignment: CDR1 MNHNY and CDR2 SVGAGI (reference sequence). Trimming cost V 2 bases and J 8 bases, with 7 bases left between them. The CDR3 has 12 residues. The CDR3 reads CASSYRGDEQFF. Written as DNA, the CDR3 is TGTGCCAGCAGTTACAGGGGCGATGAGCAGTTCTTC.

The gene calls are TRBV5-1 and TRBJ2-2; a weak D match, TRBD2 (5 bases). From germline, CDR1 is SGHRS and CDR2 YFSETQ. V was shortened by 5 bases and J by 2 bases, with 10 bases between the two germline ends. The CDR3 length is 14 residues. The CDR3 loop reads CASREDPNTGELFF. CDR3 sequence (DNA): TGCGCCAGCAGGGAGGACCCTAACACCGGGGAGCTGTTTTTT. The whole variable domain, filled in from reference TRBV5-1 and TRBJ2-2, reads KAGVTQTPRYLIKTRGQQVTLSCSPISGHRSVSWYQQTPGQGLQFLFEYFSETQRNKGNFPGRFSGRQFSNSRSEMNVSTLELGDSALYLCASREDPNTGELFFGEGSRLTVL.

The chain couples TRBV10-3 to TRBJ2-3; 7 bases agree with TRBD2. The CDR3 runs 15 residues. J lost 1 base, V lost 10 bases, and 11 bases had no gene match. CDR1 is ENHRY, CDR2 SYGVKD, per germline. For the CDR3, the DNA is TGTGCCACCGGGGCGGGAGTAGGAGGCACAGATACGCAGTATTTT. Translated, it gives CATGAGVGGTDTQYF.

This rearrangement joins TRBV11-3 to TRBJ2-5; weak D call: TRBD1 (5 bases). V was trimmed by 5 bases and J by 1 base, leaving 8 bases between them. CDR1 and CDR2 (germline): SGHNT, YENEEA. CDR3 length equals 13 residues. The CDR3 loop is CASSRGLQETQYF. CDR3 nucleotide sequence: TGTGCCAGCAGCAGGGGTCTCCAAGAGACCCAGTACTTC. Filled out from reference TRBV11-3 and TRBJ2-5, the complete variable domain reads EAGVVQSPRYKIIEKKQPVAFWCNPISGHNTLYWYLQNLGQGPELLIRYENEEAVDDSQLPKDRFSAERLKGVDSTLKIQPAELGDSAVYLCASSRGLQETQYFGPGTRLLVL.